Sequencing of this T cell receptor beta chain was carried out in a study of blood T cell repertoires in COVID-19. Original handling: Reference gene primer amplification in the assay estimated nucleated cell counts. Sequenced by immunoSEQ multiplex PCR; TCRdb stores in-frame clones only, minus some. V and J calls and clone size are given by that table; D and trimming were obtained from the DNA. Of 65,000 to 80,000 clones in the sample, 84% were seen once. Material: peripheral blood. The clonotype originates from a human donor in a cohort sampled during active COVID-19.

CDR3 region: CASSEVGASGEPQHF. CDR3 in DNA: TGTGCCAGCAGTGAGGTAGGGGCTAGCGGTGAGCCCCAGCATTTT. This chain uses TRBV2 with TRBJ1-5; tentatively, D is TRBD1 (5 bases). The CDR3 is 15 residues long. Per the germline V gene, CDR1 is SNHLY and CDR2 is FYNNEI. The V end lost 3 bases, the J end lost 8 bases, and 17 bases lay between the germline ends.